Listed below are T cell receptor beta chains from one sample, sequenced in a study of cytomegalovirus exposure and HLA in healthy donors. Measured with immunoSEQ multiplex PCR; TCRdb has only the in-frame clones, and not every one. The sample lists under 150,000 clones, more than 75% occurring once. The sample consisted of PBMCs. These receptor sequences come from a man between 50 and 59 years old in good health and CMV-seronegative. CDR3s include the opening cysteine and the closing phenylalanine or tryptophan. A D gene is named only where the DNA matches it firmly. A clone size is listed for some rows: how often the clone was seen (once, few, many), or a class if it is expanded.

clone_size	v_call	j_call	d_call	cdr3_aa	cdr3_nt
-	TRBV27	TRBJ2-7	TRBD2	CASSLSTSGAYEQYF	TGTGCCAGCAGTTTATCGACTAGCGGGGCGTACGAGCAGTACTTC
-	TRBV6-1	TRBJ1-1	-	CASPGAGPTNTEAFF	TGTGCCAGCCCAGGGGCAGGACCCACGAACACTGAAGCTTTCTTT
-	TRBV7-9	TRBJ2-3	TRBD1	CASSFRRGRDTQYF	TGTGCCAGCAGCTTTCGAAGGGGGCGAGATACGCAGTATTTT
-	TRBV7-2	TRBJ2-6	-	CASSLRRALGANVLTF	TGTGCCAGCAGCCTACGGCGAGCGCTGGGGGCCAACGTCCTGACTTTC
-	TRBV6-5	TRBJ2-7	TRBD1	CASSYDRGPTYEQYF	TGTGCCAGCAGTTACGACAGGGGTCCTACCTACGAGCAGTACTTC
-	TRBV5-5	TRBJ1-5	-	CASTLDSYNQPQHF	TGTGCCAGCACCTTGGACAGCTATAATCAGCCCCAGCATTTT
-	TRBV23-1	TRBJ1-5	-	CASSPLQGDSNQPQHF	TGCGCCAGCAGTCCTCTCCAAGGGGATAGCAATCAGCCCCAGCATTTT
-	TRBV30	TRBJ2-1	-	CAWRVLYGAYNEQFF	TGTGCCTGGAGGGTGTTATACGGAGCGTACAATGAGCAGTTCTTC
-	TRBV23-1	TRBJ1-2	-	CASSQSGRESRWDYGYTF	TGCGCCAGCAGTCAATCGGGCAGGGAAAGTCGGTGGGACTATGGCTACACCTTC
once	TRBV19	TRBJ2-3	TRBD2	CASSNILATFTDTQYF	TGTGCCAGTAGCAATATACTAGCGACCTTCACAGATACGCAGTATTTT
-	TRBV28	TRBJ1-5	-	CASSDEEGSGNQPQHF	TGTGCCAGCAGCGATGAAGAGGGCTCAGGCAATCAGCCCCAGCATTTT
-	TRBV27	TRBJ1-5	TRBD1	CASRLSGTGSNQPQHF	TGTGCCAGCCGACTATCCGGGACAGGGAGCAATCAGCCCCAGCATTTT
-	TRBV18	TRBJ1-6	TRBD1	CASSPQGTVNNSPLHF	TGTGCCAGCTCACCACAGGGGACAGTTAATAATTCACCCCTCCACTTT
-	TRBV5-4	TRBJ2-5	TRBD2	CASSLAGAQETQYF	TGTGCCAGCAGCTTAGCGGGGGCCCAAGAGACCCAGTACTTC
-	TRBV27	TRBJ2-3	TRBD2	CASSLSSPRTSGGATDTQYF	TGTGCCAGCAGTTTATCATCCCCACGGACTAGCGGGGGGGCGACAGATACGCAGTATTTT
-	TRBV7-2	TRBJ2-7	-	CASSLSYEQYF	TGTGCCAGCAGCCTATCTTACGAGCAGTACTTC
-	TRBV6-5	TRBJ1-1	TRBD1	CASKQGAGRGTEAFF	TGTGCCAGCAAACAGGGGGCGGGTAGAGGGACTGAAGCTTTCTTT
-	TRBV6-1	TRBJ2-7	-	CASSEYSGTLTYEQYF	TGTGCCAGCAGCGAATATTCCGGGACACTAACCTACGAGCAGTACTTC
-	TRBV6-6	TRBJ2-7	TRBD1	CASHGQGLSGEQYF	TGTGCCTCTCACGGACAGGGCCTGTCCGGCGAGCAGTACTTC
-	TRBV5-1	TRBJ1-1	-	CASSFGQGSGAFF	TGCGCCAGCAGCTTTGGTCAGGGCTCTGGAGCTTTCTTT
-	TRBV11-3	TRBJ2-7	TRBD2	CASSPRLAGASYEQYF	TGTGCCAGCAGCCCCCGACTAGCGGGGGCTTCCTACGAGCAGTACTTC
-	TRBV7-8	TRBJ2-1	TRBD1	CASSLVRDRILLNEQFF	TGTGCCAGCAGCTTAGTCCGGGACAGGATTCTCTTGAATGAGCAGTTCTTC
-	TRBV7-2	TRBJ2-4	-	CASSLEFAGAQYF	TGTGCCAGCAGCTTAGAGTTTGCGGGTGCCCAGTACTTC
-	TRBV5-8	TRBJ2-5	TRBD2	CASSLGSMASGWGLQETQYF	TGTGCCAGCAGCTTGGGAAGTATGGCTAGCGGGTGGGGCCTTCAAGAGACCCAGTACTTC
-	TRBV18	TRBJ1-1	-	CASSPRDFGTEAFF	TGTGCCAGCTCACCACGGGACTTTGGGACTGAAGCTTTCTTT
-	TRBV7-8	TRBJ2-6	TRBD1	CASSRGQGNGANVLTF	TGTGCCAGCAGCCGGGGACAGGGGAATGGGGCCAACGTCCTGACTTTC
-	TRBV25-1	TRBJ2-7	-	CASSEYIGRAGIPYEQYF	TGTGCCAGCAGTGAATATATCGGGCGTGCGGGTATACCCTACGAGCAGTACTTC
-	TRBV11-1	TRBJ2-1	TRBD2	CASSSWTSGSSYNEQFF	TGTGCCAGCAGCTCCTGGACTAGCGGGAGCTCCTACAATGAGCAGTTCTTC
-	TRBV7-9	TRBJ2-7	TRBD1	CASSWTGSLYEQYF	TGTGCCAGCAGCTGGACAGGTTCCCTCTACGAGCAGTACTTC
-	TRBV28	TRBJ1-2	TRBD1	CASSSPAGQTYGYTF	TGTGCCAGCAGTTCCCCCGCGGGACAGACATATGGCTACACCTTC
few	TRBV28	TRBJ1-6	-	CASSFFRYSRVDNSPLHF	TGTGCCAGCAGTTTTTTTAGGTATAGCAGGGTGGATAATTCACCCCTCCACTTT
-	TRBV19	TRBJ1-2	TRBD1	CASPRDRNYGYTF	TGTGCCAGCCCTCGGGACAGGAACTATGGCTACACCTTC
-	TRBV28	TRBJ2-7	TRBD2	CASSDGGDYEQYF	TGTGCCAGCTCCGACGGGGGGGACTACGAGCAGTACTTC
few	TRBV9	TRBJ1-2	TRBD1	CASSTRQGTSGGGYTF	TGTGCCAGCAGCACGCGACAGGGAACAAGTGGCGGTGGCTACACCTTC
-	TRBV6-1	TRBJ1-4	-	CASSENKGPNEKLFF	TGTGCCAGCAGTGAAAACAAGGGGCCTAATGAAAAACTGTTTTTT
-	TRBV30	TRBJ2-5	TRBD1	CAWRDREISETQYF	TGTGCCTGGAGGGACAGGGAGATTTCGGAGACCCAGTACTTC
-	TRBV12-5	TRBJ1-4	-	CASAQVAANEKLFF	TGTGCTAGTGCCCAGGTGGCAGCTAATGAAAAACTGTTTTTT
-	TRBV29-1	TRBJ2-7	TRBD1	CSVVGGTGDPHEQYF	TGCAGCGTTGTTGGCGGGACAGGGGACCCCCACGAGCAGTACTTC
-	TRBV12-5	TRBJ2-2	TRBD1	CASGLAGQGPGELFF	TGTGCTAGTGGTTTGGCCGGACAGGGGCCCGGGGAGCTGTTTTTT
-	TRBV6-1	TRBJ2-3	-	CASAESTDTQYF	TGTGCCAGCGCAGAAAGCACAGATACGCAGTATTTT
-	TRBV5-1	TRBJ2-5	TRBD1	CASSKRTGLETQYF	TGCGCCAGCAGCAAGCGGACAGGGCTGGAGACCCAGTACTTC
few	TRBV19	TRBJ1-4	-	CASSASGHNEKLFF	TGTGCCAGTAGTGCGTCAGGCCATAATGAAAAACTGTTTTTT
-	TRBV5-1	TRBJ2-2	TRBD1	CASGQGSNVIGELFF	TGCGCCAGCGGACAGGGTAGTAATGTCATCGGGGAGCTGTTTTTT
-	TRBV30	TRBJ1-1	-	CAWSVVEGSTEAFF	TGTGCCTGGAGTGTCGTCGAGGGAAGCACTGAAGCTTTCTTT
-	TRBV9	TRBJ2-3	TRBD2	CASSVLAGGDTQYF	TGTGCCAGCAGCGTCCTAGCGGGAGGAGATACGCAGTATTTT
-	TRBV5-5	TRBJ1-2	-	CASSVGGTAKHYGYTF	TGTGCCAGCAGTGTAGGAGGGACCGCTAAACACTATGGCTACACCTTC
-	TRBV4-2	TRBJ1-1	-	CASSQVQRGFREDTEAFF	TGTGCCAGCAGCCAAGTCCAAAGGGGATTCAGGGAGGACACTGAAGCTTTCTTT
-	TRBV7-3	TRBJ2-2	TRBD1	CASSSGTENTGELFF	TGTGCCAGCAGCTCAGGGACAGAGAACACCGGGGAGCTGTTTTTT
-	TRBV5-5	TRBJ1-2	TRBD1	CASSQDRGRSYGYTF	TGTGCCAGCAGCCAGGACAGGGGGCGAAGCTATGGCTACACCTTC